This T cell receptor (beta chain) was sequenced for a study of T cell changes during pregnancy in multiple sclerosis. Here immunoSEQ multiplex PCR was the method, and the copy in TCRdb shows in-frame clones only, minus some. The sample contains around 34,000 clones, 75% to 95% of which appear only once. The V gene's germline CDR1 is MNHEY and CDR2 SMNVEV (reference sequence). The CDR3 totals 14 residues. V shed 5 bases and J 2 bases; nucleotides not matched to a gene: 5. The starting material was CD8+ T cells from peripheral blood mononuclear cells, obtained before pregnancy. The sequence came from a female donor with multiple sclerosis, enrolled in a pregnancy study. J is TRBJ1-2 and V is TRBV27, with 7 bases matching TRBD1. CDR3 in amino acids: CASSSDRANYGYTF. The CDR3 bases are TGTGCCAGCAGTAGTGACAGGGCGAACTATGGCTACACCTTC.